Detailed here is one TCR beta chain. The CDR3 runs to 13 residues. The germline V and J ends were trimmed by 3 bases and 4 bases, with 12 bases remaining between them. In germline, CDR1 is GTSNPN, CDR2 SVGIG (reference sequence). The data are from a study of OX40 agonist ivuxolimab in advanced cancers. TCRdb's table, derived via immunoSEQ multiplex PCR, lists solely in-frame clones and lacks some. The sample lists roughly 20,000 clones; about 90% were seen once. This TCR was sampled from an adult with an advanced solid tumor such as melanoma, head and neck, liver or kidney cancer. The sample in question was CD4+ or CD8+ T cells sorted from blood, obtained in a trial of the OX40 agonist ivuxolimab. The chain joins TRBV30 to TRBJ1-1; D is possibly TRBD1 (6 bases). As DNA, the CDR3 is TGTGCCTGGAGCGGGGGGGCGGTCACTGAAGCTTTCTTT. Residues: CAWSGGAVTEAFF.